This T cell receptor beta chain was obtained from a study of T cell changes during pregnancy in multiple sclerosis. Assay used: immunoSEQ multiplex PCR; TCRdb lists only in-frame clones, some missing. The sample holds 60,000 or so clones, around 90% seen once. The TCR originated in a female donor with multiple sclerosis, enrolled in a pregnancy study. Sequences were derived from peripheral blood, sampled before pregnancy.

The CDR3 is CASSIGTGVLGLFF. CDR3 bases: TGTGCCAGTAGTATAGGGACAGGGGTCCTCGGACTGTTTTTT. The rearrangement links TRBV19 to TRBJ1-4; TRBD1 agrees at 9 bases. The germline gives CDR1 LNHDA, CDR2 SQIVND (reference sequence). The CDR3 has 14 amino acids. V lost 1 base, J lost 13 bases, and 7 bases stayed unmatched.